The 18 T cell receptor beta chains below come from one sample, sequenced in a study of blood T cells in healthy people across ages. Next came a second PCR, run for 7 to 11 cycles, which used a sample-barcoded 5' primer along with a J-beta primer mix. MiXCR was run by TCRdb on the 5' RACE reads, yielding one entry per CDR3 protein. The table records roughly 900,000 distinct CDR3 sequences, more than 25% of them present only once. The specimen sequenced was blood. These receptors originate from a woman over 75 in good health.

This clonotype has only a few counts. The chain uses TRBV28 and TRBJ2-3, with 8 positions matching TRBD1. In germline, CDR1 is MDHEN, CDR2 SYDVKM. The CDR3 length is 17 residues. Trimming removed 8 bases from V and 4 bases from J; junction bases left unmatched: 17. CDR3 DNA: TGTGCCAGCCTCTCCCCCCAGGCAGGGGGCCTTTCAGATACGCAGTATTTT. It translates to CASLSPQAGGLSDTQYF.

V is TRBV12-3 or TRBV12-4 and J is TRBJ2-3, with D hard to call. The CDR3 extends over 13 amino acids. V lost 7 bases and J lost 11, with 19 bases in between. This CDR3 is CASNQVRSDVQYF. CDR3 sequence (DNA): TGTGCCAGCAACCAAGTGCGTTCAGATGTGCAGTATTTT.

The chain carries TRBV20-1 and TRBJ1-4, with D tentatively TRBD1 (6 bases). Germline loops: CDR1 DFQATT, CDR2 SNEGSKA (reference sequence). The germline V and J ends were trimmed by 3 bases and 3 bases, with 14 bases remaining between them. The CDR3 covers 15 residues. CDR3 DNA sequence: TGCAGTGCTAGGGAACAGGGTGTGGCTAATGAAAAACTGTTTTTT. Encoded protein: CSAREQGVANEKLFF.

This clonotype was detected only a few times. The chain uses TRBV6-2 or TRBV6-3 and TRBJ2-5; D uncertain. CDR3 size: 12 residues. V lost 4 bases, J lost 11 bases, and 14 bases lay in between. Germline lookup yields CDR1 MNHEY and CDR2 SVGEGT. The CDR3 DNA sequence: TGTGCCAGCAGTTTACAGTCGAATGAGCAGTACTTC. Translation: CASSLQSNEQYF.

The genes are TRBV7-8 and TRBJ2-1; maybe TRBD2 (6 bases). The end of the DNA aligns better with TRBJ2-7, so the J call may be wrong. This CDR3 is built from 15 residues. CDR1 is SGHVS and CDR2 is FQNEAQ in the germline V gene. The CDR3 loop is CASSRERSSYNEQYF. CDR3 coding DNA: TGTGCCAGCAGCCGGGAGAGGAGCTCCTACAATGAGCAGTACTTC.

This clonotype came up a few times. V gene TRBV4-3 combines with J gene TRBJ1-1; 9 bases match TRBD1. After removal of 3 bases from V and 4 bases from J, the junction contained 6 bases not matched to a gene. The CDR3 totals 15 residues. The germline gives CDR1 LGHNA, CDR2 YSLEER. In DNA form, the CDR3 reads TGCGCCAGCAGCCAGGGGACAGGGATGAGCACTGAAGCTTTCTTT. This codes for CASSQGTGMSTEAFF.

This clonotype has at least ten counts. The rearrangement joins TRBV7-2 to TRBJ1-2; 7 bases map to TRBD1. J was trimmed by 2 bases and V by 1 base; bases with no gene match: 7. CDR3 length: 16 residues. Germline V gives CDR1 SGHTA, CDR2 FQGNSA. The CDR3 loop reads CASSLGGEGANYGYTF. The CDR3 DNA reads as TGTGCCAGCAGCTTAGGGGGAGAGGGGGCAAACTATGGCTACACCTTC.

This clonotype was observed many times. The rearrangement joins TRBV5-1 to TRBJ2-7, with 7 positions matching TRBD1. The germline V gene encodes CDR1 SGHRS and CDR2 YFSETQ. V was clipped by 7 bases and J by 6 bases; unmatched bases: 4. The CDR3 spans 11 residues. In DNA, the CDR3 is TGCGCCAGCGGGGACAGTGGCGAGCAGTACTTC. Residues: CASGDSGEQYF.

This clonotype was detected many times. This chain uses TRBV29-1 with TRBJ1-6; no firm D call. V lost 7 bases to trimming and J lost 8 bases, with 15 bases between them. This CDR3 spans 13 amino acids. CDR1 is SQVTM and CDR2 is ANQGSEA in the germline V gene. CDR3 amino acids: CSAQWGHDSPLHF. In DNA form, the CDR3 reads TGCAGCGCCCAGTGGGGTCATGATTCACCCCTCCACTTT.

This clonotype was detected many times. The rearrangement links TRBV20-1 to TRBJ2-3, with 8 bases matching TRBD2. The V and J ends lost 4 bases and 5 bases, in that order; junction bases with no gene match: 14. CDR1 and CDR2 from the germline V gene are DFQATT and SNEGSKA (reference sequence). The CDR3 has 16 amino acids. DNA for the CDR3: TGCAGTGCTATTAGCGGGGCTACGAAATATGGAGATACGCAGTATTTT. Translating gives CSAISGATKYGDTQYF.

The CDR3 loop reads CASSTDRGVTEAFF. DNA of the CDR3: TGTGCCAGCAGTACGGACAGGGGGGTCACTGAAGCTTTCTTT. The chain couples TRBV6-6 to TRBJ1-1; TRBD1 matches at 10 bases. The germline V gene encodes CDR1 MNHNY and CDR2 SVGAGI (reference sequence). CDR3 length equals 14 residues. The V and J ends lost 5 bases and 4 bases, in that order; junction bases with no gene match: 4.

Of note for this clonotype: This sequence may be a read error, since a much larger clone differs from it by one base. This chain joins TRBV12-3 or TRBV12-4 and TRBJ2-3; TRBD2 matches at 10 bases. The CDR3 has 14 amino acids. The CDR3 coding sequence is TGTACCAGCAGTAGAGCGGGGGGGCCGAATACGCAGTATTTT. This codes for CTSSRAGGPNTQYF.

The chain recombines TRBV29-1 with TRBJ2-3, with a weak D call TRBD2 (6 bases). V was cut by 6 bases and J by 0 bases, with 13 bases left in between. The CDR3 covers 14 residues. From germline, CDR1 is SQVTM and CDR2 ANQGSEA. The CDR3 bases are TGCAGCGTCGACCCCAGCGGGAGCACAGATACGCAGTATTTT. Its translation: CSVDPSGSTDTQYF.

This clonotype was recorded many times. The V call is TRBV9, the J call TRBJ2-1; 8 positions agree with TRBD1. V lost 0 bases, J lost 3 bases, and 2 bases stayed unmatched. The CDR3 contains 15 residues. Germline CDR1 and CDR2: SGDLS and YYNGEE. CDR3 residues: CASSVGQGFYNEQFF. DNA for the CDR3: TGTGCCAGCAGCGTAGGACAGGGGTTCTACAATGAGCAGTTCTTC.

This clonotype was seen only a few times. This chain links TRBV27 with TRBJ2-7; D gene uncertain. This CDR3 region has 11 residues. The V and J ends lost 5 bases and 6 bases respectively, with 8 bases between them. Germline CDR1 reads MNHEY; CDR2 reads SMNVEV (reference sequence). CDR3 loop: CASSPFCEQYF. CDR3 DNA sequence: TGTGCCAGCAGTCCCTTTTGCGAGCAGTACTTC.

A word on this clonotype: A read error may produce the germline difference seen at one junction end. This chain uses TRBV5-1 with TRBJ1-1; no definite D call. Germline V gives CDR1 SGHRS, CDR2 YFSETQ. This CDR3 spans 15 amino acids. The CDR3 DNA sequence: TGCGCCAGCAGTACTACCGACATGACTAACACTGAAGTTTTCTTT. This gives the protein CASSTTDMTNTEVFF.

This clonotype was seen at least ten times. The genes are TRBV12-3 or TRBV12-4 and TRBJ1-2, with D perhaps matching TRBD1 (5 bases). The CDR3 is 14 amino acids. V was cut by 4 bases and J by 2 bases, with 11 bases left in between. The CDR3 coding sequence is TGTGCCAGCAGTTCCTGGGGGGGGAACTATGGCTACACCTTC. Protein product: CASSSWGGNYGYTF.

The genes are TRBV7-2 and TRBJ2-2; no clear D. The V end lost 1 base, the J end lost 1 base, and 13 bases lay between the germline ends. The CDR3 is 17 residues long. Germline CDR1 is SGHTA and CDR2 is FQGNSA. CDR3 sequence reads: CASSLVGRVRNTGELFF. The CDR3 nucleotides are TGTGCCAGCAGCTTAGTGGGAAGGGTGAGGAACACCGGGGAGCTGTTTTTT.